This TCR beta chain was observed in a study of blood T cells in healthy people across ages. Study observations and caveats: A strong correlation was found between TCR beta diversity and the percentage of naive T cells. Investigators viewed diversity estimates from one million T cells as underestimates, the study reported.

Concerning this clonotype itself: Its antigen is unknown. One junction end disagrees with the germline gene, perhaps due to a read error.

This CDR3 region has 14 residues. Germline CDR1 reads LGHDT; CDR2 reads YNNKEL (reference sequence). Using a J-beta primer mix together with a sample-barcoded 5' primer, a second PCR was run for about 7 to 12 cycles. TCRdb fed the 5' RACE reads into MiXCR, producing one record per CDR3 protein. The repertoire holds 540,000 or so distinct CDR3 sequences, 27% seen once, with about 18% in the top ten. Sequenced material: blood. This clonotype originated in a woman in her 70s in good health. The chain links TRBV3-1 to TRBJ2-7; maybe TRBD2 (5 bases). CDR3 residues: CASCQDREGNEQYF. CDR3 nucleotide sequence: TGTGCCAGCTGCCAAGATCGGGAAGGGAACGAGCAGTACTTC.